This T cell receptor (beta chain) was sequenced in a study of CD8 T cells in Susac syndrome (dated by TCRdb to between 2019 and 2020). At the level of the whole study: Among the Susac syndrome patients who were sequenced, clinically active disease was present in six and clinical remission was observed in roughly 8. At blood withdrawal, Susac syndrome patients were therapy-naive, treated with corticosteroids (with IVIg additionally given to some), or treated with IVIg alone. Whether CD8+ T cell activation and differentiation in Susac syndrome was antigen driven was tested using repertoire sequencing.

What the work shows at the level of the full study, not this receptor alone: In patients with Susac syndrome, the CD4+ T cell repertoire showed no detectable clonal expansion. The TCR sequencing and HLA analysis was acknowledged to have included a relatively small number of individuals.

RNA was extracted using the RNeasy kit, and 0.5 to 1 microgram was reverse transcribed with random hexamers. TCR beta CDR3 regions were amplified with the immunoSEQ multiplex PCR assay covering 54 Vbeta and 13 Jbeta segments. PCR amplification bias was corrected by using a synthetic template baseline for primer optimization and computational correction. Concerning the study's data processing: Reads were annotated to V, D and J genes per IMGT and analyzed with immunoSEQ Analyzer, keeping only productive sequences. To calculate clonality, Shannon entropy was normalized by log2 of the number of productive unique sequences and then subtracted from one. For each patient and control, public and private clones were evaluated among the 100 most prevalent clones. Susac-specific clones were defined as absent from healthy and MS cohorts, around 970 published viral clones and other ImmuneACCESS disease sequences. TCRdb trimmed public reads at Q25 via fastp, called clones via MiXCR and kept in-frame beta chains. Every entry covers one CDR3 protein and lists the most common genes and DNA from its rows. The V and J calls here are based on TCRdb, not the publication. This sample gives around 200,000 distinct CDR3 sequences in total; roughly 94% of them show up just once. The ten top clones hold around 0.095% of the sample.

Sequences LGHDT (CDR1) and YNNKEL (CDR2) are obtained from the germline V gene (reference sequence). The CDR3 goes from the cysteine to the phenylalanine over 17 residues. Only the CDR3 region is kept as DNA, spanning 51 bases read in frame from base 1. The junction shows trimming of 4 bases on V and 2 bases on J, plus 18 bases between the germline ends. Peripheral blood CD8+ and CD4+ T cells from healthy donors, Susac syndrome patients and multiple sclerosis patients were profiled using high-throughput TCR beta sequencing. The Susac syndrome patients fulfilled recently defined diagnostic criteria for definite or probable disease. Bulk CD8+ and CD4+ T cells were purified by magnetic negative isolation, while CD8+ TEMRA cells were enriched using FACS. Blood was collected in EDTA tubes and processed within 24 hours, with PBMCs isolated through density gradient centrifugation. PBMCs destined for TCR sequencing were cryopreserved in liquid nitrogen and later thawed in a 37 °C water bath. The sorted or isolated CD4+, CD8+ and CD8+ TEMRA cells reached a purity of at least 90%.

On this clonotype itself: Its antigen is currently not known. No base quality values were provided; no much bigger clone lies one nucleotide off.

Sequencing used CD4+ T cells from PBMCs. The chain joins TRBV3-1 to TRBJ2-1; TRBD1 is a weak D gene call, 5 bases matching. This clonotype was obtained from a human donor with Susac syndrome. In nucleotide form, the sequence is TGTGCCAGCAGCCGCTCAGCCCCTAGGGGCCCCTACAATGAGCAGTTCTTC. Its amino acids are CASSRSAPRGPYNEQFF.